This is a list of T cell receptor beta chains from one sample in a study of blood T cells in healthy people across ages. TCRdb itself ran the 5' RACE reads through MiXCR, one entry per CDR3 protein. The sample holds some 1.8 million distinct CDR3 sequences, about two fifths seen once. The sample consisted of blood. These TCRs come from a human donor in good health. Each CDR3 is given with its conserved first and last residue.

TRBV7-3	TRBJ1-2	CASSPDGGARAYGYTF
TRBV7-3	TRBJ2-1	CASSPGPNKDNEQFF
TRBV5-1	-	CASKPRQGRDEQYF
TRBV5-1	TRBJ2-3	CASNKGPSTDTQYF
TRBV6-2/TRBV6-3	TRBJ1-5	CASRNKSGEPQHF
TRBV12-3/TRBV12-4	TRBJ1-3	CASTPGLGNTIYF
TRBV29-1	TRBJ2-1	CSLGPGFYNEQFF
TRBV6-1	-	CASKGQDEQYF
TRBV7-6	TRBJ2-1	CASSVDRGIGNEQFF
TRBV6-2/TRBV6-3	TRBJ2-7	CASNEGTRKAYEQYF
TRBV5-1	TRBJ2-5	CASSSTSGAGQVIQYF
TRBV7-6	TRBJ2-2	CASGLESGGLWNTGELFF
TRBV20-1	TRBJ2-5	CSASWDSGETQYF
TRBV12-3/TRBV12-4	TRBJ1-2	CASSPNSWGYYGYTF
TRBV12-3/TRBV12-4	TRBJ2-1	CASKMDREIDNEQFF
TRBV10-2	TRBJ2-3	CALNLQDRGDLDTQYF
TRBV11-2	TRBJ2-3	CASSLGYLQGGTDTQYF
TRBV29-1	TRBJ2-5	CSVRTGAGETQYF
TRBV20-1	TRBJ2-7	CSAPGTAYEQYF
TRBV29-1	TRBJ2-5	CSVELLQTQYF
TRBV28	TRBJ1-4	CASRTTGTGSEKLFF
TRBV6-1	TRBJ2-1	CASSPPMGGSVGNEQFF